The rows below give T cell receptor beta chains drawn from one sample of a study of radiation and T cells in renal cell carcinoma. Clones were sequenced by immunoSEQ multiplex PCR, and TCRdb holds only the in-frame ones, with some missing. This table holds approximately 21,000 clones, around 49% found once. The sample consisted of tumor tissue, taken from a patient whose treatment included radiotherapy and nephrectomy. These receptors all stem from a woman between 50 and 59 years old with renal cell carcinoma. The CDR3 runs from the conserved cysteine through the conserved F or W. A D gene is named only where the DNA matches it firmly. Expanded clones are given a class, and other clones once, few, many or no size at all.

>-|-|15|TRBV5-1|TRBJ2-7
CASSLSGTGYYEQYF
TGCGCCAGCAGCTTGAGCGGGACAGGATACTACGAGCAGTACTTC
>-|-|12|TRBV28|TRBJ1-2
CASSLGLYGYTF
TGTGCCAGCAGTTTAGGTCTCTATGGCTACACCTTC
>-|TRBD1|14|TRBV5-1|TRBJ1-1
CASASGQPNTEAFF
TGCGCCAGCGCTTCGGGACAGCCGAACACTGAAGCTTTCTTT
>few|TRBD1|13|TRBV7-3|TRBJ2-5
CASSPTGPETQYF
TGTGCCAGCAGCCCGACAGGGCCAGAGACCCAGTACTTC
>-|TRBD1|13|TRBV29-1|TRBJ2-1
CSAEDRVDNEQFF
TGCAGCGCCGAGGACAGGGTGGACAATGAGCAGTTCTTC
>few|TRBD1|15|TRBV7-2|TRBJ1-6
CASSLAGDSQSPLHF
TGTGCCAGCAGCTTAGCCGGGGACAGCCAATCACCCCTCCACTTT
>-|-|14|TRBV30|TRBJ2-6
CARRGPSGANVLTF
TGTGCGCGGCGGGGACCTTCTGGGGCCAACGTCCTGACTTTC
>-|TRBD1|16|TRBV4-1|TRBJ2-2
CASSQGVGGNTGELFF
TGCGCCAGCAGCCAGGGCGTAGGGGGCAACACCGGGGAGCTGTTTTTT
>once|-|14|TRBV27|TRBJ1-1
CASKGGRSSSEAFF
TGTGCCAGCAAGGGAGGGCGTAGTTCCTCTGAAGCTTTCTTT
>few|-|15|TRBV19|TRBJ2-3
CASSTPLSRQDTQYF
TGTGCCAGTAGTACTCCCCTGTCCAGGCAAGATACGCAGTATTTT
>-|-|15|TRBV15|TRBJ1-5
CATSREGAGNQPQHF
TGTGCCACCAGCAGAGAGGGGGCCGGCAATCAGCCCCAGCATTTT
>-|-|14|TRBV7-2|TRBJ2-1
CASSLGQRYNEQFF
TGTGCCAGCAGCTTAGGGCAGAGATACAATGAGCAGTTCTTC
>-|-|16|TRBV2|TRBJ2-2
CASESGATRGTGELFF
TGTGCCAGCGAAAGTGGGGCAACTCGAGGCACCGGGGAGCTGTTTTTT
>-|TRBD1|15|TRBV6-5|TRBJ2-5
CASSSAGTGAETQYF
TGTGCCAGCAGTTCGGCCGGGACAGGGGCAGAGACCCAGTACTTC
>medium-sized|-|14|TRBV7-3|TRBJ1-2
CASSLIGDGYGYTF
TGTGCCAGCAGCTTAATCGGGGATGGGTATGGCTACACCTTC
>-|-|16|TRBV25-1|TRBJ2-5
CASSDHGGRVRETQYF
TGTGCCAGCAGTGACCATGGGGGGAGAGTTCGAGAGACCCAGTACTTC
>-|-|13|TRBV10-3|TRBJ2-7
CAISEGTGYEQYF
TGTGCCATCAGTGAAGGGACGGGGTACGAGCAGTACTTC
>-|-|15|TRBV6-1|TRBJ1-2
CASSEVVGQAYGYTF
TGTGCCAGCAGTGAAGTGGTAGGGCAGGCCTATGGCTACACCTTC
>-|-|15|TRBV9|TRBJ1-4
CASSVGMGLDEKLFF
TGTGCCAGCAGCGTAGGTATGGGTTTGGATGAAAAACTGTTTTTT
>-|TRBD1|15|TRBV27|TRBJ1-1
CASSNPGQANTEAFF
TGTGCCAGCAGTAATCCGGGACAGGCAAACACTGAAGCTTTCTTT
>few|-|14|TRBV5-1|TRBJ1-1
CASSRQGGDTEAFF
TGCGCCAGCAGTCGCCAGGGCGGGGACACTGAAGCTTTCTTT
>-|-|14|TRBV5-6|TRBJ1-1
CASISGTLNTEAFF
TGTGCCAGCATTTCCGGGACGTTGAACACTGAAGCTTTCTTT
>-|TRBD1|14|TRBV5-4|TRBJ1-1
CASSGNRGRTEAFF
TGTGCCAGCAGCGGGAACAGGGGAAGGACTGAAGCTTTCTTT
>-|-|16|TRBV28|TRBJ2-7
CASSLKFWGQNYEQYF
TGTGCCAGCAGTTTAAAATTCTGGGGACAAAACTACGAGCAGTACTTC
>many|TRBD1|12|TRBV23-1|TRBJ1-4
CAVVSGGEKLFF
TGCGCCGTAGTATCAGGGGGTGAAAAACTGTTTTTT
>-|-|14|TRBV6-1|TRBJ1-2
CASSEAGRLYGYTF
TGTGCCAGCAGTGAAGCCGGCAGGCTGTATGGCTACACCTTC
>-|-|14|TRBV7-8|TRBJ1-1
CASSQGAPNTEAFF
TGTGCCAGCAGCCAGGGAGCCCCAAACACTGAAGCTTTCTTT
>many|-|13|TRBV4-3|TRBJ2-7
CASSQELGYEQYF
TGCGCCAGCAGCCAAGAGCTCGGGTACGAGCAGTACTTC